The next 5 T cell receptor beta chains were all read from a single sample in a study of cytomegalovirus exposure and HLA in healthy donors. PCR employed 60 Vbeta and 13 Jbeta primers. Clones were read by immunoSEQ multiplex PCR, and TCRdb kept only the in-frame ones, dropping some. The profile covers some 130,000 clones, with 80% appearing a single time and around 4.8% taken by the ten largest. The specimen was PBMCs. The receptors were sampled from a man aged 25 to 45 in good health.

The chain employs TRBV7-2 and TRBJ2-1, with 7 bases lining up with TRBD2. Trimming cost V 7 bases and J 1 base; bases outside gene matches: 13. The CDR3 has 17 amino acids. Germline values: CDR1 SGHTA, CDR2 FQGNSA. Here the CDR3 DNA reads TGTGCCAGCACCCCTCCTGCGGAGCGGGAATCCTACAATGAGCAGTTCTTC. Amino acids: CASTPPAERESYNEQFF.

The CDR3 DNA sequence: TGTGCCAGCAGCCTGGGACAGGATTATGGCTACACCTTC. Translation gives CASSLGQDYGYTF. The gene calls are TRBV5-6 and TRBJ1-2; 8 bases match TRBD1. Trimming took 4 bases from V and 5 from J; bases not matched to a gene: 4. This CDR3 is 13 amino acids long. The germline V gene encodes CDR1 SGHDT and CDR2 YYEEEE.

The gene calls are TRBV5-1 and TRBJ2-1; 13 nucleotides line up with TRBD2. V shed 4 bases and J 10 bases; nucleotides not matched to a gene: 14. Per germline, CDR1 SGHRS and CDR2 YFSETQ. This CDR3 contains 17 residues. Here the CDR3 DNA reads TGCGCCAGCAGCGGCGGACGACTAGCGGGAGGATCTTGGGAGCAGTTCTTC. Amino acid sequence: CASSGGRLAGGSWEQFF.

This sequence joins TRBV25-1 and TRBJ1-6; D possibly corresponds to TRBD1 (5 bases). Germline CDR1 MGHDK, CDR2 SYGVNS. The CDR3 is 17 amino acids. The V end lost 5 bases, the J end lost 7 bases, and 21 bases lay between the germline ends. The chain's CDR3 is CASSQIPSGRGNSPLHF. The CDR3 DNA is TGTGCCAGCAGTCAGATACCATCGGGACGGGGGAATTCACCCCTCCACTTT.

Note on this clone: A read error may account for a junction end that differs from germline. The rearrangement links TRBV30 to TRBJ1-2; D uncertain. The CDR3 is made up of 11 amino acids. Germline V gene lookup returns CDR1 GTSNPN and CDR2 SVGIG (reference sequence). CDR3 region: CAWSVLRILAF. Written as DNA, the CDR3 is TGTGCCTGGAGTGTACTAAGGATACTCGCCTTC.